The present T cell receptor (beta chain) was sequenced within a study of CD8+ T cells in alopecia areata. Extraction and reverse transcription of RNA yielded cDNA as the sequencing template. Data came from immunoSEQ multiplex PCR; TCRdb stores just in-frame clones and leaves some out. The profile shows hundreds of thousands of clones, under 70% of them singletons. The CDR3 runs 12 residues. Germline CDR1 and CDR2: ENHRY and SYGVKD. The J segment lost 8 bases and the V segment lost 10 bases, leaving 7 bases of the junction unmatched. Both peripheral blood and punch biopsies of lesional scalp skin were obtained from patients who had alopecia areata. Investigators sorted PBMCs to obtain both CD4+ and CD8+ T cells. This clone was observed once.

The receptor was isolated from a human donor with alopecia areata. The sequences come from CD4+ T cells sorted from blood, collected at week 0. The V gene is TRBV10-3, the J gene TRBJ2-4; 8 bases are shared with TRBD1. The CDR3 here is CATSPDRDIQYF. Written as DNA, the CDR3 is TGTGCCACCTCTCCGGACAGGGACATTCAGTACTTC.